This is a list of T cell receptor beta chains from one sample in a study of shared clonotypes between healthy human individuals. This table comes from immunoSEQ multiplex PCR, and its TCRdb copy is limited to in-frame clones, with some not included. The sample has some 2 million clones, approximately 94% seen once. What was sequenced was naive CD8+ T cells sorted from blood. The receptor set was obtained from a man aged 18 to 30 in good health. Both conserved end residues are trimmed from each CDR3. Each record gives: J gene, V gene, clone size, CDR3 protein. Size values are once, few and many counts, or a class for expanded clones, and some rows have none.

J: TRBJ1-1
V: TRBV7-9
size: .
CDR3: ASSPTTGLGEAF

J: TRBJ2-7
V: TRBV29-1
size: .
CDR3: SVELTGAYEQY

J: TRBJ2-7
V: TRBV30
size: .
CDR3: AWSGPTGHSYEQY

J: TRBJ1-5
V: TRBV6-1
size: .
CDR3: ASSGTESNQPQH

J: TRBJ1-2
V: TRBV28
size: .
CDR3: ASRRGTGICA

J: TRBJ2-7
V: TRBV27
size: few
CDR3: ASQGTGASYEQY

J: TRBJ2-7
V: TRBV30
size: .
CDR3: AWSIGYEQY

J: TRBJ2-5
V: TRBV5-4
size: .
CDR3: ASSSRLVNSLQETQY

J: TRBJ2-2
V: TRBV5-1
size: .
CDR3: ASSLGGFANTGELF

J: TRBJ2-7
V: TRBV7-8
size: .
CDR3: ASSLGTGYTYEQY

J: TRBJ1-1
V: TRBV11-1
size: .
CDR3: ASSLVTAAEAF

J: TRBJ2-2
V: TRBV5-4
size: .
CDR3: ASSPRGTNTGELF

J: TRBJ1-2
V: TRBV29-1
size: .
CDR3: SVEPGGYGYT

J: TRBJ1-2
V: TRBV5-1
size: .
CDR3: ASSINEGIDYGYT

J: TRBJ2-7
V: TRBV6-5
size: .
CDR3: ASSPLGRVLEQY

J: TRBJ2-3
V: TRBV7-3
size: .
CDR3: ASSRGGGTDTQY

J: TRBJ2-5
V: TRBV5-8
size: once
CDR3: ASSLDGEETQY

J: TRBJ2-7
V: TRBV27
size: .
CDR3: ASTGLAGGFREQY

J: TRBJ2-7
V: TRBV9
size: .
CDR3: ASSPPDGPFYEQY

J: TRBJ2-7
V: TRBV7-9
size: once
CDR3: ASSPPRSYEQY

J: TRBJ2-7
V: TRBV5-5
size: .
CDR3: ASSIPSSPEQY

J: TRBJ1-1
V: TRBV28
size: .
CDR3: ASSFALDGNTEAF

J: TRBJ2-1
V: TRBV6-5
size: .
CDR3: ASSYDRVYNEQF

J: TRBJ1-6
V: TRBV5-4
size: .
CDR3: ASSLAGDNSPLH

J: TRBJ1-1
V: TRBV12-5
size: .
CDR3: ASGSTGGRNTEAF

J: TRBJ2-5
V: TRBV18
size: .
CDR3: ASSSDSQFEETQY

J: TRBJ2-2
V: TRBV4-2
size: .
CDR3: ASSQEDGYTGELF

J: TRBJ2-2
V: TRBV2
size: .
CDR3: ASTGGDRGTGELF

J: TRBJ2-3
V: TRBV6-6
size: .
CDR3: ASSYSGTDTQY

J: TRBJ2-7
V: TRBV29-1
size: .
CDR3: SVGLGTYEQY

J: TRBJ2-5
V: TRBV2
size: .
CDR3: ASSRLAGAGSAETQY

J: TRBJ2-3
V: TRBV4-2
size: .
CDR3: ASSPPRLAGGTDTQY

J: TRBJ2-1
V: TRBV27
size: once
CDR3: ASSLGGTGVNEQF